Reported below is one T cell receptor beta chain. The target antigen is unknown. Germline CDR1 reads SGHNT; CDR2 reads YENEEA. V lost 4 bases to trimming and J lost 6 bases; unmatched junction nucleotides: 13. The CDR3 contains 17 residues. The data were obtained in a study of shared clonotypes between healthy human individuals. Sequenced by immunoSEQ multiplex PCR; TCRdb stores in-frame clones only, minus some. The sample records approximately 1.5 million clones, 98% being singletons. Whole-study findings and limits: Clonotypes that were shared across a handful of donors made up 4% to 6% of naive CD4 clonotypes. Represented diversity, genetic and exposure-history alike, was limited by few donors.

Only Caucasian adults living in Nashville, Tennessee served as donors. The genes are TRBV11-3 and TRBJ2-1, with 9 bases that match TRBD2. The sequenced sample was naive CD4+ T cells sorted from blood. Subset of the sample: CD45RA+ positively selected. The sequence was obtained from a man between 25 and 39 years old in good health. CDR3 region: CASSSGVAGAFCNEQFF. CDR3 nucleotide sequence: TGTGCCAGCAGCTCGGGGGTAGCGGGAGCTTTTTGCAATGAGCAGTTCTTC.